The sequence of this T cell receptor beta chain was determined in a study of cytomegalovirus exposure and HLA in healthy donors (dated by TCRdb to 2017 to 2019). As for the study more broadly: According to a later analysis, one platform produced both the 100 to 150 validation repertoires and the approximately 670 repertoires of the first cohort. The study combined high-throughput TCR immunosequencing, statistical association of individual TCRs with disease status, and machine learning to predict cytomegalovirus infection status. The study was designed to test whether signatures of past pathogen exposure could be identified by cataloging public T cell receptors. In addition to the first cohort of 666 subjects, a separate validation cohort of about 120 different subjects was used. What the work shows at the level of the full study, not this receptor alone: The study listed 150 to 200 TCR beta chains as associated with cytomegalovirus. Most TCR sequences were seen in very few donors, while some public TCRs were found in many individuals. In a later analysis, TCRs clustered in the first cohort were found to also tend to co-occur in the roughly 130 validation repertoires, with about 94% of cluster scores above 0. According to the authors, the approach could potentially be generalized to other disease states and immunological phenotypes. A later analysis lacked HLA typing for the validation cohort, so it scored co-occurrence in that cohort across all 120 or so repertoires. Three of the identified cytomegalovirus-associated TCR beta chains were confirmed in vitro to be specific for cytomegalovirus antigens. In both the original and validation cohorts, the classifier was reported to diagnose cytomegalovirus status with high specificity and sensitivity.

Comments on this clone: The antigen it recognizes is unknown. No much larger clonotype is one base removed from it; base qualities were not supplied.

Donors formed part of the validation cohort, which comprised 120 subjects and was distinct from the first cohort of 666 subjects. The CDR3 sequence holds 14 residues, the cysteine and phenylalanine included. Of the read, only the CDR3 DNA is kept; its 42 bases are in frame from base 1. The V end loses 5 bases and the J end loses 7 bases, and a stretch of 15 bases separates them. Sequences SNHLY (CDR1) and FYNNEI (CDR2) are obtained from the germline V gene. The method was the immunoSEQ multiplex PCR assay. From the authors' description of their analysis: A statistical classification framework was built to diagnose cytomegalovirus status from the catalog of TCR beta chain sequences. TCRdb limited this immuneACCESS table to in-frame rearrangements with V and J called. A share of clones is missing; checked studies link under half to unresolved V genes, and the rest is unexplained. Clone size and the V and J calls come from that table; the DNA yielded D and trimming. Recorded for this sample are about 150,000 clones; more than 80% of them occurred a single time. The ten most abundant clones make up about 6.4% of the sample.

This receptor was obtained from a woman younger than 45 in good health and CMV-seropositive. Sequenced material: PBMCs. The chain is assembled from TRBV2 and TRBJ2-1, with TRBD1 perhaps the D gene, on 5 matching bases. The sequence in DNA is TGTGCCAGCAGTCCCGGACATGGTGGGAATGAGCAGTTCTTC. Translated, it reads CASSPGHGGNEQFF.